This T cell receptor (beta chain) originates from a study of Graves' ophthalmopathy and Graves' hyperthyroidism. Germline CDR1 reads SGHKS; CDR2 reads YYEKEE (reference sequence). Between the trimmed V and J ends, which lost 4 bases and 1 base, there was a span of 9 bases. The CDR3 is 15 amino acids. Whole-study findings and limits: For separating ophthalmopathy from stable hyperthyroidism, a 13-signature model gave almost 90% sensitivity and 65% to 82% specificity.

Aged 18 to 65, the patients with hyperthyroidism had under 2 months' duration and were newly diagnosed. The sequenced template was RNA, covering the TCR beta CDR3 region. The workflow started with a first-round RT-PCR run with HTBI primers and then moved on to a second-round multiplex PCR. MiXCR, applied by TCRdb to the multiplex PCR reads, yields one record per CDR3 protein. The repertoire holds hundreds of thousands of distinct CDR3 sequences, with around 21% as singletons. This clonotype came up many times. Its matching antigen is unknown. The clonotype comes from a young woman with stable Graves' hyperthyroidism. J is TRBJ1-6 and V is TRBV5-5, with D possibly being TRBD1 (5 bases). The sequencing input was peripheral blood. Here the CDR3 reads CASSGGRSYNSPLHF. The CDR3 nucleotides read TGTGCCAGCAGCGGGGGACGGTCCTATAATTCACCCCTCCACTTT.